Each of the 16 T cell receptor beta chains below was sequenced from the same sample in a study of blood T cell repertoires in COVID-19. The table came from immunoSEQ multiplex PCR; TCRdb's copy has only in-frame clones and leaves some out. The table shows around 370,000 clones, with about 87% occurring only once. Sequenced sample: peripheral blood. These receptors originate from a woman aged 50 to 60 with COVID-19, enrolled during active disease.

The CDR3 DNA is TGTGCCTGGAGTCCCCTCGCGGTTTTTAGCACAGATACGCAGTATTTT. This codes for CAWSPLAVFSTDTQYF. The chain couples TRBV30 to TRBJ2-3; no clear D. This CDR3 comprises 16 residues. V was shortened by 2 bases and J by 0 bases, with 15 bases between the two germline ends. Germline CDR1 GTSNPN, CDR2 SVGIG (reference sequence).

The chain carries TRBV18 and TRBJ2-7; 12 bases are shared with TRBD2. Germline V gene lookup returns CDR1 KGHSH and CDR2 LQKENI. The J segment lost 2 bases and the V segment lost 6 bases, leaving 14 bases of the junction unmatched. The CDR3 totals 18 residues. The CDR3 sequence: CASSGPSGLAGGAYEQYF. In DNA form, the CDR3 reads TGTGCCAGCTCGGGCCCCTCGGGACTAGCGGGCGGAGCCTACGAGCAGTACTTC.

The chain combines TRBV6-5 with TRBJ1-4, with D unresolved. The CDR3 extends over 12 amino acids. Germline V gene lookup returns CDR1 MNHEY and CDR2 SVGAGI. With 6 bases removed from V and 7 bases from J, the gap between germline ends came to 9 bases. The CDR3 nucleotides are TGTGCCAGCAGCTCGGGAGGTGAAAAACTGTTTTTT. Translated: CASSSGGEKLFF.

This clone was counted between two and nine times. The rearrangement joins TRBV6-2 or TRBV6-3 to TRBJ1-3; 9 bases map to TRBD1. V was clipped by 4 bases and J by 2 bases; unmatched bases: 12. This CDR3 has 18 amino acids. Looked up from germline, CDR1 is MNHEY and CDR2 is SVGEGT. This CDR3 reads CASSSPRTGDRPGNTIYF. The CDR3 region has the DNA TGTGCCAGCAGTTCCCCGCGGACAGGGGATCGGCCTGGAAACACCATATATTTT.

The J gene is TRBJ1-5, the V gene TRBV5-4; D is unclear. The CDR3 sequence is 18 residues long. V was shortened by 4 bases and J by 3 bases, with 23 bases between the two germline ends. Germline CDR1 is SGHNT and CDR2 is YYREEE (reference sequence). In nucleotides, the CDR3 is TGTGCCAGCAGCCTGAGACTTTCCGGCCAATCGGCCAATCAGCCCCAGCATTTT. It is translated as CASSLRLSGQSANQPQHF.

The chain carries TRBV6-5 and TRBJ1-2; 7 nucleotides agree with TRBD1. The trim removed 10 bases at V and 5 bases at J, leaving 10 bases unmatched. CDR3 length: 13 residues. CDR1 is MNHEY and CDR2 is SVGAGI in the germline V gene. CDR3 DNA sequence: TGTGCCATCTCTCCGGGACAGTCTTATGGCTACACCTTC. Residues: CAISPGQSYGYTF.

The V gene is TRBV3-1 (or the pseudogene TRBV3-2), the J gene TRBJ2-1; TRBD2 might be the D (6 bases). This CDR3 spans 13 amino acids. The germline CDR1 and CDR2 sequences are LGHDT and YNNKEL (reference sequence). The germline V and J ends were trimmed by 3 bases and 5 bases, with 8 bases remaining between them. CDR3 nucleotide sequence: TGTGCCAGCAGCCAGGGACTCGACAATGAGCAGTTCTTC. Protein product: CASSQGLDNEQFF.

The chain recombines TRBV7-2 with TRBJ2-3; TRBD2 matches 9 bases. The germline V gene encodes CDR1 SGHTA and CDR2 FQGNSA. The trim removed 2 bases at V and 1 base at J, leaving 7 bases unmatched. The CDR3 loop spans 17 amino acids. The CDR3 here is CASSLNSGSFGTDTQYF. As DNA, the CDR3 is TGTGCCAGCAGCTTAAATAGCGGGAGCTTTGGCACAGATACGCAGTATTTT. Filled out from reference TRBV7-2 and TRBJ2-3, the complete variable domain reads GAGVSQSPSNKVTEKGKDVELRCDPISGHTALYWYRQSLGQGLEFLIYFQGNSAPDKSGLPSDRFSAERTGGSVSTLTIQRTQQEDSAVYLCASSLNSGSFGTDTQYFGPGTRLTVL.

J is TRBJ1-1 and V is TRBV19, with D possibly matching TRBD1 (6 bases). With 7 bases removed from V and 0 bases from J, the gap between germline ends came to 18 bases. The length of the CDR3 is 16 residues. In germline, CDR1 is LNHDA, CDR2 SQIVND (reference sequence). The CDR3 loop is CASNPPPDSMNTEAFF. The DNA of the CDR3 is TGTGCCAGTAATCCCCCCCCGGACAGTATGAACACTGAAGCTTTCTTT. The full variable domain, rest sourced from reference TRBV19 and TRBJ1-1, is DGGITQSPKYLFRKEGQNVTLSCEQNLNHDAMYWYRQDPGQGLRLIYYSQIVNDFQKGDIAEGYSVSREKKESFPLTVTSAQKNPTAFYLCASNPPPDSMNTEAFFGQGTRLTVV.

CDR3 protein: CASSSPGIDEKLFF. In DNA, the CDR3 is TGTGCCAGCAGTTCACCAGGGATTGATGAAAAACTGTTTTTT. V usage is TRBV25-1 and J usage is TRBJ1-4, with a possible D match to TRBD1 (5 bases). CDR3 length: 14 residues. Deletions cut 5 bases from V and 6 bases from J, with 13 bases between. CDR1 is MGHDK, CDR2 SYGVNS, per germline.

The V call is TRBV24-1, the J call TRBJ2-3; TRBD2 is a possible D gene (6 bases). Looked up from germline, CDR1 is KGHDR and CDR2 is SFDVKD. The CDR3 runs 14 residues. Trimming left V 5 bases short and J 4 bases short, with 12 bases between. CDR3 nucleotides: TGTGCCACCAGTGGACGGGAGAAGGCAGATACGCAGTATTTT. Its translation is CATSGREKADTQYF.

The chain is built from TRBV7-8 and TRBJ1-1; TRBD1 might be the D (5 bases). Between the trimmed V and J ends, which lost 1 base and 4 bases, there was a span of 16 bases. Per germline, CDR1 SGHVS and CDR2 FQNEAQ. The CDR3 is made up of 16 amino acids. CDR3: CASSLVSGGSSTEAFF. CDR3 sequence (DNA): TGTGCCAGCAGCTTAGTCTCGGGGGGTAGCTCCACTGAAGCTTTCTTT.

This chain links TRBV11-1 with TRBJ2-3; the D is unclear. The V end was cut by 2 bases, the J end by 5 bases, with 11 bases between. The CDR3 sequence is 14 residues long. Germline loops: CDR1 SGHAT, CDR2 FQDESV (reference sequence). CDR3 in amino acids: CASSLRDMVDTQYF. The DNA for the CDR3 is TGTGCCAGCAGCTTACGAGACATGGTAGATACGCAGTATTTT.

V usage is TRBV6-5 and J usage is TRBJ2-1, with D maybe TRBD2 (5 bases). V was cut by 6 bases and J by 4 bases, with 7 bases left in between. The CDR3 sequence is 12 residues long. Germline V CDR1 and CDR2: MNHEY, SVGAGI. The CDR3 region is CASREDYNEQFF. CDR3 nucleotides: TGTGCCAGCAGGGAGGATTACAATGAGCAGTTCTTC.

This clone was counted once. The CDR3 protein is CASREDSAYEQYF. The DNA for the CDR3 is TGCGCCAGCAGGGAAGACAGTGCCTACGAGCAGTACTTC. The chain uses TRBV5-1 and TRBJ2-7; possible D gene TRBD1, 5 bases. Per germline, CDR1 SGHRS and CDR2 YFSETQ. V was cut by 5 bases and J by 2 bases, with 11 bases left in between. The CDR3 contains 13 residues.

The rearrangement uses TRBV19 and TRBJ1-6, with D possibly TRBD1 on 6 matching bases. Germline V gene sequence: CDR1 LNHDA, CDR2 SQIVND (reference sequence). The V and J ends lost 7 bases and 13 bases respectively, with 26 bases between them. This CDR3 is built from 16 residues. In DNA, the CDR3 is TGTGCCAGTACCTCATTCGTCACAGGGCCCGTCAGGCCCCTCCACTTT. Protein: CASTSFVTGPVRPLHF. The whole variable domain, remainder taken from reference TRBV19 and TRBJ1-6, is DGGITQSPKYLFRKEGQNVTLSCEQNLNHDAMYWYRQDPGQGLRLIYYSQIVNDFQKGDIAEGYSVSREKKESFPLTVTSAQKNPTAFYLCASTSFVTGPVRPLHFGNGTRLTVT.